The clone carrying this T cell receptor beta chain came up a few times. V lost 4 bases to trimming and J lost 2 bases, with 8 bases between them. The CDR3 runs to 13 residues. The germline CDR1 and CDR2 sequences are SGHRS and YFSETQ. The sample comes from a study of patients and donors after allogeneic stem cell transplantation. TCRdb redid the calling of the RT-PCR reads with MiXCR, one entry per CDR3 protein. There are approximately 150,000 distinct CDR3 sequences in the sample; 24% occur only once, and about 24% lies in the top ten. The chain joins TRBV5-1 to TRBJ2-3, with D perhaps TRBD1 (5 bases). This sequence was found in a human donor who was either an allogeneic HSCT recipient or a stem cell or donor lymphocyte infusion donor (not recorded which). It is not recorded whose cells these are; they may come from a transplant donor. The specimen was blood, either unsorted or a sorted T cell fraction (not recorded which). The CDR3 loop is CASSEQDTDTQYF. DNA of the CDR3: TGCGCCAGCAGCGAACAGGACACAGATACGCAGTATTTT.